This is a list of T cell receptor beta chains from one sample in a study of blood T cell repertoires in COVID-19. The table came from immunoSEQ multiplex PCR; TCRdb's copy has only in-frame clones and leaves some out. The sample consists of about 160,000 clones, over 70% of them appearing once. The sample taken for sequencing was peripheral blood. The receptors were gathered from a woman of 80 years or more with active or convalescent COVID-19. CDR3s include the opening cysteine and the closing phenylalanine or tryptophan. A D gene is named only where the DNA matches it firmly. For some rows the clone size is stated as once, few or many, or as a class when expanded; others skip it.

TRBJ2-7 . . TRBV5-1 CASSPSSGYEQYF TGCGCCAGCAGCCCCAGTTCGGGCTACGAGCAGTACTTC
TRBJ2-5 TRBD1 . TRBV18 CASSSQGYQETQYF TGTGCCAGCTCATCACAGGGGTACCAAGAGACCCAGTACTTC
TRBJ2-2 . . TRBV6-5 CASASGIGELFF TGTGCCAGTGCTTCAGGGATCGGGGAGCTGTTTTTT
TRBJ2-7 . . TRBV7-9 CASSRSGGNSYEQYF TGTGCCAGCAGTCGGTCAGGGGGGAACTCCTACGAGCAGTACTTC
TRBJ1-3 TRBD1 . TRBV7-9 CASSSLRDSRSGNTIYF TGTGCCAGCAGCTCTCTCCGGGACAGCCGCTCTGGAAACACCATATATTTT
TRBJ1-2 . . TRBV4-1 CASSQGSQAFYGYTF TGCGCCAGCAGCCAGGGATCACAGGCTTTCTATGGCTACACCTTC
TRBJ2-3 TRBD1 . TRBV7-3 CASSRLGQATDTQYF TGTGCCAGCAGCCGCCTGGGACAGGCCACAGATACGCAGTATTTT
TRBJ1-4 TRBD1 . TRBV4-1 CASSQEGQGNEKLFF TGCGCCAGCAGCCAAGAGGGACAGGGTAATGAAAAACTGTTTTTT
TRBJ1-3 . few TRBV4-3 CASSQGGRTSGNTIYF TGCGCCAGCAGTCAAGGGGGGCGGACCTCTGGAAACACCATATATTTT
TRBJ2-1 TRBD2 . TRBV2 CASSEGLAVYNEQFF TGTGCCAGCAGTGAAGGCCTAGCGGTATACAATGAGCAGTTCTTC
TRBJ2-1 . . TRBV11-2 CASSLDREYWGSSYNEQFF TGTGCCAGCAGCTTAGACCGGGAATATTGGGGTAGCTCCTACAATGAGCAGTTCTTC
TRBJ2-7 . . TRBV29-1 CSVAVGVRGYEQYF TGCAGCGTAGCTGTTGGAGTGAGAGGCTACGAGCAGTACTTC
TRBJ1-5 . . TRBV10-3 CAISESPGGLNQPQHF TGTGCCATCAGTGAGTCGCCTGGAGGGCTCAATCAGCCCCAGCATTTT
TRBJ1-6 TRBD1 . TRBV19 CASSIFRRDRGNSPLHF TGTGCCAGTAGTATATTTAGGCGGGACAGGGGAAATTCACCCCTCCACTTT
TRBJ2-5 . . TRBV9 CASSVAGGPQETQYF TGTGCCAGCAGCGTAGCTGGCGGGCCACAAGAGACCCAGTACTTC
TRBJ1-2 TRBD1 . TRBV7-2 CASSSEGQLYGYTF TGTGCCAGCAGCTCCGAGGGACAGCTCTATGGCTACACCTTC
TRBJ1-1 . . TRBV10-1 CASSESRVLREAFF TGCGCCAGCAGTGAGTCCCGGGTCCTTAGGGAAGCTTTCTTT
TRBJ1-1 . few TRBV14 CASSSFGGEAFF TGTGCCAGCAGCTCTTTCGGGGGTGAAGCTTTCTTT
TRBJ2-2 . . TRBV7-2 CASSLVGGQGTTGELFF TGTGCCAGCAGCTTAGTGGGGGGGCAGGGGACCACCGGGGAGCTGTTTTTT
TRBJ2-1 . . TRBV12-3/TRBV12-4 CASSSSYGNEQFF TGTGCCAGCAGCAGTAGCTATGGCAATGAGCAGTTCTTC
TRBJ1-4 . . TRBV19 CASSINTVTATNEKLFF TGTGCCAGTAGTATAAATACAGTGACAGCAACTAATGAAAAACTGTTTTTT
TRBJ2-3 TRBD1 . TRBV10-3 CAISETGGDTQYF TGTGCCATCAGTGAGACAGGGGGAGATACGCAGTATTTT
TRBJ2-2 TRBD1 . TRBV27 CASGKTGGLAGELFF TGTGCCAGCGGCAAGACAGGGGGCTTGGCCGGGGAGCTGTTTTTT
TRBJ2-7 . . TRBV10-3 CAISELVGSYEQYF TGTGCCATCAGTGAGCTAGTTGGGTCCTACGAGCAGTACTTC
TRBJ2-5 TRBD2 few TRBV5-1 CASRDSGGSQETQYF TGCGCCAGCAGGGATAGCGGGGGCTCCCAAGAGACCCAGTACTTC
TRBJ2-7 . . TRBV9 CASSPGQYEQYF TGTGCCAGCAGCCCCGGACAGTACGAGCAGTACTTC
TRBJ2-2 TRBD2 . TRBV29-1 CSVERGTSGNTGELFF TGCAGCGTTGAAAGGGGGACTAGCGGGAACACCGGGGAGCTGTTTTTT
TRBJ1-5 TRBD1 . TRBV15 CATSRDRGTEPQHF TGTGCCACCAGCAGGGACAGGGGGACAGAGCCCCAGCATTTT
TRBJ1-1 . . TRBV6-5 CASSYSYTGNTEAFF TGTGCCAGCAGTTACTCTTACACAGGGAACACTGAAGCTTTCTTT
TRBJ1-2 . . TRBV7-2 CASSYLNYGYTF TGTGCCAGCAGCTACCTAAACTATGGCTACACCTTC
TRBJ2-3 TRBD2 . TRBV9 CASSDSGGAWGTQYF TGTGCCAGCAGCGATAGCGGGGGGGCTTGGGGTACGCAGTATTTT
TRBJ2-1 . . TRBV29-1 CSVEAGPNEQFF TGCAGCGTTGAGGCGGGACCCAATGAGCAGTTCTTC
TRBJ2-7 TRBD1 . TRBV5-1 CASSLEGQGSYEQYF TGCGCCAGCAGCTTGGAGGGACAGGGAAGCTACGAGCAGTACTTC
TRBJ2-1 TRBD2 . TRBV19 CASSIGSGGASEQFF TGTGCCAGTAGTATAGGAAGCGGGGGGGCGAGTGAGCAGTTCTTC
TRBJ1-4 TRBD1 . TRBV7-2 CASSQDRGRIEKLFF TGTGCCAGCAGCCAAGACAGGGGGCGCATCGAAAAACTGTTTTTT
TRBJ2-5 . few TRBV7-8 CASSGVETQETQYF TGTGCCAGCAGCGGAGTGGAGACCCAAGAGACCCAGTACTTC